The entry below gives a single TCR beta chain sequence along with its context. The data belong to a study of shared clonotypes between healthy human individuals. The germline V gene encodes CDR1 SGHTS and CDR2 YDEGEE. J lost 3 bases, V lost 3 bases, and 7 bases had no gene match. The CDR3 has 15 residues. Clones were read by immunoSEQ multiplex PCR, and TCRdb kept only the in-frame ones, dropping some. The sample lists over a million clones, roughly 80% seen once, with roughly 1.4% in the top ten. The sample consisted of memory CD4+ T cells sorted from blood. Specified subset: CD45RA-negative fraction. The receptor comes from a young man in good health. The V gene is TRBV5-8, the J gene TRBJ2-7, with 9 bases fitting TRBD1. Here the CDR3 reads CASSSDRGFDYEQYF. CDR3 coding DNA: TGTGCCAGCAGCTCGGACAGGGGCTTCGACTACGAGCAGTACTTC.